Below, 2 T cell receptor beta chains from the same sample are listed, as sequenced in a study of blood T cells in healthy people across ages. The use of a sample-barcoded 5' primer and a J-beta primer mix characterized a second PCR of roughly 6 to 11 cycles. TCRdb independently ran MiXCR on the 5' RACE reads; one entry per CDR3 protein. The sample includes around 1.5 million distinct CDR3 sequences, about 31% seen only once; the top ten take about 10%. Sequencing was done on a sample of blood. These receptors all stem from a woman between 25 and 40 years old in good health.

This chain joins TRBV7-9 and TRBJ1-2, with D tentatively TRBD1 (6 bases). This CDR3 is built from 17 residues. The V gene lost 2 bases and the J gene lost 4 bases, with 20 bases spanning the gap. The germline V gene encodes CDR1 SEHNR and CDR2 FQNEAQ (reference sequence). The CDR3 region is CASSLKGGDRTVYGYTF. DNA for the CDR3: TGTGCCAGCAGCTTAAAAGGAGGAGACAGGACAGTCTATGGCTACACCTTC.

V usage is TRBV20-1 and J usage is TRBJ1-2; the D is unclear. The germline V and J ends were trimmed by 2 bases and 4 bases, with 11 bases remaining between them. The CDR3 is 13 residues long. CDR1 DFQATT and CDR2 SNEGSKA come from the germline V gene (reference sequence). As DNA, the CDR3 is TGCAGTGCTAGACCACACAGTGCCTATGGCTACACCTTC. It yields the protein CSARPHSAYGYTF.